The clone carrying this T cell receptor beta chain was counted at least ten times. What it binds is unknown. This record belongs to a study of T-cell reconstitution after alpha-beta-depleted transplantation in children. Unique molecular identifiers were incorporated into the prepared TCRbeta library. From the PCR reads, TCRdb called clonotypes with MiXCR, one entry per CDR3 protein. The table includes 600,000 to 700,000 distinct CDR3 sequences, 13% detected once. The CDR3 is 14 residues long. The germline V and J ends were trimmed by 1 base and 4 bases, with 10 bases remaining between them. Study-wide results and limits: Newly generated T cells supplied most T-cell counts and diversity one year post-transplant.

The sample in question was PBMCs, obtained before TCRalphabeta/CD19-depleted stem cell transplant. This clonotype originated in a girl aged 2 to 10 with congenital amegakaryocytic thrombocytopenia, due to receive a stem cell transplant. The chain has TRBV12-3 or TRBV12-4 and TRBJ2-5, with D perhaps TRBD1 (5 bases). CDR3 residues: CASSLGRVGETQYF. Here the CDR3 DNA reads TGTGCCAGCAGTTTAGGCAGGGTCGGAGAGACCCAGTACTTC.